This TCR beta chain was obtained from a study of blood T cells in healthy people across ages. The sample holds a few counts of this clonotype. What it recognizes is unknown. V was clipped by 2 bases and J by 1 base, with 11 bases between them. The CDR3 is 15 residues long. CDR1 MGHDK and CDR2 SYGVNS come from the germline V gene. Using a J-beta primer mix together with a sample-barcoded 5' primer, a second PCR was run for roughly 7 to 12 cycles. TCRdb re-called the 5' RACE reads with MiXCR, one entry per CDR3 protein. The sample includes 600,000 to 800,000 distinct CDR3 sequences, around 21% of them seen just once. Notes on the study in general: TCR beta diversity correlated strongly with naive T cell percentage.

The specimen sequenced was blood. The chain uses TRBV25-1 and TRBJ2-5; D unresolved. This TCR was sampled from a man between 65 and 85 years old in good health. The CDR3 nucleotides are TGTGCCAGCAGTGAACAGATAGGAGTCCAAGAGACCCAGTACTTC. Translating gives CASSEQIGVQETQYF. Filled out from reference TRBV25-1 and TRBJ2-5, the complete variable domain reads EADIYQTPRYLVIGTGKKITLECSQTMGHDKMYWYQQDPGMELHLIHYSYGVNSTEKGDLSSESTVSRIRTEHFPLTLESARPSHTSQYLCASSEQIGVQETQYFGPGTRLLVL.